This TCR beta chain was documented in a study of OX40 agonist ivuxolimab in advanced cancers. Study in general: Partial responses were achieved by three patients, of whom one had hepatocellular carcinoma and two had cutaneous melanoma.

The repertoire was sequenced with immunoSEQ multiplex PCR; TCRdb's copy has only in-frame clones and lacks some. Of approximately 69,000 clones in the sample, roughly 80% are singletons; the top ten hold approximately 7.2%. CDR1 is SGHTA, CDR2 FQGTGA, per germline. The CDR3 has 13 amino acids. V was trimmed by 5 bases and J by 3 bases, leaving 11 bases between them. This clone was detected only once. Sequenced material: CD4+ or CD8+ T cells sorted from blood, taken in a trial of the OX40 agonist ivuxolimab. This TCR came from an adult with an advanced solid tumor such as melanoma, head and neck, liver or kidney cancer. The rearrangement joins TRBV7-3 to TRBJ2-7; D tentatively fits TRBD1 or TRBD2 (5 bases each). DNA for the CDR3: TGTGCCAGCAGCCTACGGGACGGCTACGAGCAGTACTTC. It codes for CASSLRDGYEQYF.